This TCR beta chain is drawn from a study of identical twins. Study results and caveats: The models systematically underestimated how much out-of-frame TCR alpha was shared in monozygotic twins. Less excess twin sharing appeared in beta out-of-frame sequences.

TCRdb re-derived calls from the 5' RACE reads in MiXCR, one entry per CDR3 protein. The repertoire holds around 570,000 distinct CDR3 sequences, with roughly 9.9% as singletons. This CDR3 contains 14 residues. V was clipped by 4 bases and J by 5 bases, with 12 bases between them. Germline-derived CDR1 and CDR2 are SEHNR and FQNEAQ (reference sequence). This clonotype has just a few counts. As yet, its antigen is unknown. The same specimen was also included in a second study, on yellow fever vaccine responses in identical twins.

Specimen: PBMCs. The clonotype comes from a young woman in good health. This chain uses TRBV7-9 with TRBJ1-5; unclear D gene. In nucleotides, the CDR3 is TGTGCCAGCAGCTCTTTCAATGGGGATCAGCCCCAGCATTTT. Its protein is CASSSFNGDQPQHF.